This record concerns one TCR beta chain sequence. Antigen: not known. The length of the CDR3 is 14 residues. Trimming removed 4 bases from V and 4 bases from J, with 16 bases in between. Germline V gene data show CDR1 as SQVTM and CDR2 as ANQGSEA. These data belong to a study of shared clonotypes between healthy human individuals. Study conclusions and caveats: Estimated richness values were generally larger in naive subsets than in memory subsets. Relative to their counterparts shared across all four donors, non-shared clonotypes exhibited diminished generation probabilities.

In the authors' workflow: Junction-only sequences produced by ImmunoSEQ had no quality scores, so filtering differed. The repertoire was sequenced with immunoSEQ multiplex PCR; TCRdb's copy has only in-frame clones and lacks some. V and J calls and clone size are given by that table; D and trimming were obtained from the DNA. The sample consists of about 660,000 clones, around 72% of them appearing once. Sample: memory CD4+ T cells sorted from blood. Subset meaning: CD45RA-negative fraction. The chain has TRBV29-1 and TRBJ1-1; no definite D call. This TCR was recovered from a woman aged 25 to 39 in good health. The CDR3 bases are TGCAGCGTTGTTTCCCCCCTCGGACGCACTGAAGCTTTCTTT. Protein sequence: CSVVSPLGRTEAFF.